Below, one T cell receptor beta chain is given with its context. Its antigen is unidentified. TCRdb reprocessed the 5' RACE reads, with one entry per CDR3 protein and no DNA. The sample table sets out a few hundred thousand distinct CDR3 sequences. The sample is drawn from a study of T cells expressing NK-cell markers. Study-level background: According to the study, TCR beta repertoires originated from sorted CD3+CD56+NKG2C+, CD3+CD56+NKG2C- and CD3+CD56-NKG2C+ T cells. Study-wide findings and caveats: Several donors likewise had their CD3+CD56-NKG2C+ fraction led by these clonotypes. In about six donors, dominant NKG2C+ clonotypes were about 1.0-7.0% of CD8+ T cells.

The sequence derives from a man aged 18-30 years in good health. The sample comprised blood T cells: a sorted CD56 or NKG2C T cell subset, CD4+ or CD8+ T cells, or bulk PBMC T cells (not recorded which).

The CDR3 here is CAMGGTSGETQYF. The chain is built from TRBV10-3 and TRBJ2-5; the D call of TRBD2 rests on TCRdb alone, since no DNA is present to check it. The length of the CDR3 is 13 residues. Looked up from germline, CDR1 is ENHRY and CDR2 is SYGVKD.